The 28 T cell receptor beta chains given below trace back to one sample, sequenced in a study of blood T cell repertoires in COVID-19. Sequencing was performed with immunoSEQ multiplex PCR; in TCRdb, only in-frame clones are kept and a portion is missing. The sample records hundreds of thousands of clones, more than 75% being singletons. Sequencing was performed on PBMCs or T cells enriched from blood (not recorded which). The receptors derive from a woman aged 50 to 60 who had recovered from COVID-19.

The rearrangement joins TRBV2 to TRBJ2-7; 10 bases are a match to TRBD2. The V and J ends lost 4 bases and 3 bases, in that order; junction bases with no gene match: 3. This CDR3 contains 14 residues. Germline loops: CDR1 SNHLY, CDR2 FYNNEI. This CDR3 reads CASSAGTSVYEQYF. As DNA, the CDR3 is TGTGCCAGCAGTGCCGGGACTAGCGTCTACGAGCAGTACTTC.

This rearrangement joins TRBV28 to TRBJ1-2; D ambiguous. Germline lookup yields CDR1 MDHEN and CDR2 SYDVKM. CDR3 size: 15 residues. V lost 8 bases to trimming and J lost 0 bases, with 16 bases between them. The CDR3 is CASRDFPRTNYGYTF. In DNA form, the CDR3 reads TGTGCCAGCCGAGACTTTCCGAGGACTAACTATGGCTACACCTTC.

The rearrangement links TRBV5-6 to TRBJ1-3; D perhaps matches TRBD1 (6 bases). The length of the CDR3 is 15 residues. The V gene lost 5 bases and the J gene lost 6 bases, with 18 bases spanning the gap. CDR1 is SGHDT, CDR2 YYEEEE, per germline. The DNA for the CDR3 is TGTGCCAGCAGTTGGGGTACGGACAGCACAAACACCATATATTTT. Its translation is CASSWGTDSTNTIYF. The variable domain in full, with the rest retrieved from reference TRBV5-6 and TRBJ1-3, is DAGVTQSPTHLIKTRGQQVTLRCSPKSGHDTVSWYQQALGQGPQFIFQYYEEEERQRGNFPDRFSGHQFPNYSSELNVNALLLGDSALYLCASSWGTDSTNTIYFGEGSWLTVV.

This rearrangement joins TRBV28 to TRBJ2-2; D is possibly TRBD2 (6 bases). V was shortened by 2 bases and J by 8 bases, with 9 bases between the two germline ends. This CDR3 has 13 amino acids. Germline lookup yields CDR1 MDHEN and CDR2 SYDVKM. CDR3 sequence reads: CASSLLGRGELFF. The DNA of the CDR3 is TGTGCCAGCAGTTTACTGGGGAGGGGGGAGCTGTTTTTT. The full variable domain, in which reference TRBV28 and TRBJ2-2 provide the parts outside the CDR3, is DVKVTQSSRYLVKRTGEKVFLECVQDMDHENMFWYRQDPGLGLRLIYFSYDVKMKEKGDIPEGYSVSREKKERFSLILESASTNQTSMYLCASSLLGRGELFFGEGSRLTVL.

The CDR3 DNA reads as TGTGCCAGCAGCGTAGGGGGAGGGTCCTATGGCTACACCTTC. Translation: CASSVGGGSYGYTF. The chain carries TRBV9 and TRBJ1-2; no firm D call. V was cut by 0 bases and J by 4 bases, with 10 bases left in between. Germline CDR1 and CDR2: SGDLS and YYNGEE. The CDR3 spans 14 residues.

The chain uses TRBV6-2 or TRBV6-3 and TRBJ1-5; 11 nucleotides agree with TRBD1. Trimming took 5 bases from V and 7 from J; bases not matched to a gene: 10. CDR1 and CDR2 (germline): MNHEY, SVGEGT. The CDR3 loop spans 16 amino acids. CDR3: CASSPDRTGGSQPQHF. As DNA, the CDR3 is TGTGCCAGCAGTCCAGACCGGACAGGGGGCAGCCAGCCCCAGCATTTT.

The count of this clone is one. The chain is built from TRBV19 and TRBJ1-1, with D unclear. CDR1 LNHDA and CDR2 SQIVND come from the germline V gene (reference sequence). The CDR3 has 14 amino acids. The V gene lost 10 bases and the J gene lost 4 bases, with 19 bases spanning the gap. The CDR3, as DNA: TGTGCCACCATGATAGAGGGTGTTGCCACTGAAGCTTTCTTT. Its protein product is CATMIEGVATEAFF.

There are a few counts of this clone. V usage is TRBV5-1 and J usage is TRBJ2-1; 7 bases match TRBD1. The germline V gene has CDR1 SGHRS and CDR2 YFSETQ. CDR3 size: 16 residues. Trimming removed 5 bases from V and 4 bases from J; junction bases left unmatched: 12. The CDR3: CASSLSTGTGYNEQFF. The CDR3 bases are TGCGCCAGCAGTCTCTCGACAGGGACGGGATACAATGAGCAGTTCTTC. Filled out from reference TRBV5-1 and TRBJ2-1, the complete variable domain reads KAGVTQTPRYLIKTRGQQVTLSCSPISGHRSVSWYQQTPGQGLQFLFEYFSETQRNKGNFPGRFSGRQFSNSRSEMNVSTLELGDSALYLCASSLSTGTGYNEQFFGPGTRLTVL.

The CDR3 DNA sequence: TGTGCCAGCAACCTTCAGGGGGCCTATGGCTACACCTTC. It codes for CASNLQGAYGYTF. This chain links TRBV14 with TRBJ1-2; 8 bases align to TRBD1. V dropped 7 bases and J dropped 4; count of bases not matched to a gene: 5. The CDR3 extends over 13 amino acids. Germline V gene sequence: CDR1 SGHDN, CDR2 FVKESK.

The J gene is TRBJ2-5, the V gene TRBV5-4; possibly TRBD1 for D (6 bases). Germline V gene sequence: CDR1 SGHNT, CDR2 YYREEE (reference sequence). The length of the CDR3 is 13 residues. Trimming cost V 2 bases and J 4 bases, with 9 bases left between them. The CDR3 reads CASSFTGRETQYF. CDR3 bases: TGTGCCAGCAGCTTTACAGGGAGAGAGACCCAGTACTTC.

V gene TRBV5-4 combines with J gene TRBJ2-2; D not resolved. V shed 4 bases and J shed 0 bases, with 13 bases lying between them. CDR1 SGHNT and CDR2 YYREEE come from the germline V gene (reference sequence). This CDR3 is 16 amino acids long. CDR3 DNA: TGTGCCAGCAGCCCTATGATGTACGCGAACACCGGGGAGCTGTTTTTT. Protein sequence: CASSPMMYANTGELFF. The full variable domain, completed using reference TRBV5-4 and TRBJ2-2, is ETGVTQSPTHLIKTRGQQVTLRCSSQSGHNTVSWYQQALGQGPQFIFQYYREEENGRGNFPPRFSGLQFPNYSSELNVNALELDDSALYLCASSPMMYANTGELFFGEGSRLTVL.

Remarks on this clone: The identical CDR3 is also encoded by other nucleotide sequences in the sample. The chain uses TRBV15 and TRBJ1-6; D may be TRBD1 (5 bases). The CDR3 has 15 amino acids. Germline assignment: CDR1 LNHNV and CDR2 YYDKDF (reference sequence). Trimming pared 0 bases from V and 4 bases from J, leaving 7 bases between. The CDR3 is CATSRDQGYNSPLHF. CDR3 in DNA: TGTGCCACCAGCAGAGATCAGGGTTATAATTCACCCCTCCACTTT.

In regard to this clone: Germline is not matched at one junction end, which may reflect a read error. The rearrangement links TRBV18 to TRBJ2-2; D remains ambiguous. The CDR3 length is 15 residues. Germline values: CDR1 KGHSH, CDR2 LQKENI. The CDR3 nucleotides are TGTGCCAGCTCACCAGCGACTCCGAAAACCGGGGAGCTGTTTTTT. Its translation is CASSPATPKTGELFF. The full variable domain, with the rest looked up from reference TRBV18 and TRBJ2-2, is NAGVMQNPRHLVRRRGQEARLRCSPMKGHSHVYWYRQLPEEGLKFMVYLQKENIIDESGMPKERFSAEFPKEGPSILRIQQVVRGDSAAYFCASSPATPKTGELFFGEGSRLTVL.

A few counts support this clone. V usage is TRBV5-1 and J usage is TRBJ2-1, with a possible D match to TRBD2 (6 bases). Looked up from germline, CDR1 is SGHRS and CDR2 is YFSETQ. V was shortened by 2 bases and J by 7 bases, with 10 bases between the two germline ends. CDR3 size: 13 residues. In DNA form, the CDR3 reads TGCGCCAGCAGCTTTTGGGGGAGGAATGAGCAGTTCTTC. Its translation is CASSFWGRNEQFF.

The rearrangement uses TRBV5-1 and TRBJ2-5; 8 nucleotides agree with TRBD2. The length of the CDR3 is 16 residues. Germline values: CDR1 SGHRS, CDR2 YFSETQ. V was pared by 5 bases and J by 4 bases, with 13 bases of the junction left unmatched. The CDR3 DNA reads as TGCGCCAGCAGTAGCGGGGCGGCACAACGGGGAGAGACCCAGTACTTC. It codes for CASSSGAAQRGETQYF.

The chain has TRBV30 and TRBJ2-1, with 9 nucleotides matching TRBD2. Germline CDR1 reads GTSNPN; CDR2 reads SVGIG (reference sequence). The CDR3 contains 15 residues. The V gene end was trimmed by 4 bases and the J gene end by 5 bases; junction bases not matched to a gene: 9. The CDR3, as DNA: TGTGCCTGGACCGTAGGCCTAGCGGGACACAATGAGCAGTTCTTC. Its translation: CAWTVGLAGHNEQFF.

The chain combines TRBV19 with TRBJ1-1; D may be TRBD1 (6 bases). This CDR3 comprises 14 residues. Germline V CDR1 and CDR2: LNHDA, SQIVND (reference sequence). Trimming shortened V by 6 bases and J by 2 bases, and 13 bases separated the two germline ends. CDR3 nucleotides: TGTGCCAGTAGCCACGACAGGCCCAACACTGAAGCTTTCTTT. This sequence encodes CASSHDRPNTEAFF.

V is TRBV6-5 and J is TRBJ2-3; 11 bases align to TRBD2. CDR3 length: 16 residues. Germline V lookup: CDR1 MNHEY, CDR2 SVGAGI. J gave up 7 bases and V 2 bases, and 8 bases lay outside the gene matches. The CDR3: CASSYRSGRARNTQYF. CDR3 nucleotides: TGTGCCAGCAGTTACCGTAGCGGGAGGGCCAGAAATACGCAGTATTTT.

The genes are TRBV27 and TRBJ2-5, with a possible D match to TRBD1 (6 bases). This CDR3 region has 15 residues. The V and J ends lost 0 bases and 2 bases respectively, with 10 bases between them. Germline-derived CDR1 and CDR2 are MNHEY and SMNVEV (reference sequence). The CDR3 region has the DNA TGTGCCAGCAGTTTATCTCCGAGGGGGCAAGAGACCCAGTACTTC. Amino acids: CASSLSPRGQETQYF.

The count of this clone is one. The chain recombines TRBV6-4 with TRBJ1-5, with 8 bases that match TRBD1. Germline trimming cut 7 bases from V and 0 bases from J; bases unmatched to any gene: 14. Germline V gene data show CDR1 as MRHNA and CDR2 as SNTAGT. The CDR3 runs 18 residues. The CDR3 sequence is CASTPDRGKVYSNQPQHF. The DNA for the CDR3 is TGTGCCAGCACCCCTGACAGGGGAAAGGTCTATAGCAATCAGCCCCAGCATTTT.

This chain connects TRBV19 to TRBJ2-3; D not certain. This CDR3 is 12 amino acids long. Trimming removed 5 bases at V and 3 bases at J, with 6 bases between. Germline CDR1 and CDR2: LNHDA and SQIVND (reference sequence). The CDR3: CASSFQTDTQYF. The CDR3 nucleotides are TGTGCCAGTAGTTTCCAAACAGATACGCAGTATTTT.

The chain has TRBV28 and TRBJ1-2, with a weak D call TRBD1 (5 bases). The germline gives CDR1 MDHEN, CDR2 SYDVKM. The CDR3 contains 13 residues. Trimming removed 5 bases from V and 4 bases from J, with 11 bases in between. The CDR3 DNA is TGTGCCAGCAGTCAGGGAAAATTCTATGGCTACACCTTC. Protein sequence: CASSQGKFYGYTF.

The chain combines TRBV30 with TRBJ2-1; the match to TRBD2 covers 8 bases. Looked up from germline, CDR1 is GTSNPN and CDR2 is SVGIG (reference sequence). The V segment lost 5 bases and the J segment 8 bases; nucleotides outside the gene matches: 14. The CDR3 runs 15 residues. In DNA form, the CDR3 reads TGTGCCTGGGAACGGGAGGGAAGTTTTGTCGATGAGCAGTTCTTC. Its translation: CAWEREGSFVDEQFF. Complete variable domain (other parts from reference TRBV30 and TRBJ2-1): SQTIHQWPATLVQPVGSPLSLECTVEGTSNPNLYWYRQAAGRGLQLLFYSVGIGQISSEVPQNLSASRPQDRQFILSSKKLLLSDSGFYLCAWEREGSFVDEQFFGPGTRLTVL.

This chain uses TRBV28 with TRBJ2-1; possible D gene TRBD1, 5 bases. The ends were cut back, 4 bases at V and 11 bases at J, with 9 bases in the middle. The CDR3 loop spans 11 amino acids. Germline assignment: CDR1 MDHEN and CDR2 SYDVKM. CDR3 DNA: TGTGCCAGCAGTTCCCAGGGTAAGCAGTTCTTC. Its protein is CASSSQGKQFF.

The genes are TRBV4-3 and TRBJ2-6; D may be TRBD1 (6 bases). Germline V gene lookup returns CDR1 LGHNA and CDR2 YSLEER. V gave up 2 bases and J gave up 1 base, with 9 bases separating them. The CDR3 is 16 residues long. The CDR3: CASSQYTGSGANVLTF. CDR3 nucleotide sequence: TGCGCCAGCAGCCAATATACAGGGTCTGGGGCCAACGTCCTGACTTTC.

This chain links TRBV4-1 with TRBJ1-6; D might be TRBD1 (5 bases). The germline V and J ends were trimmed by 4 bases and 18 bases, with 16 bases remaining between them. Germline V gives CDR1 MGHRA, CDR2 YSYEKL. The CDR3 is 12 amino acids. The CDR3, as DNA: TGCGCCAGCAGCCCCCCAGCGGGACGGCACCACTTT. Protein: CASSPPAGRHHF.

The chain recombines TRBV6-1 with TRBJ1-5; possible D gene TRBD1, 5 bases. Germline values: CDR1 MNHNS, CDR2 SASEGT. The germline V and J ends were trimmed by 1 base and 0 bases, with 13 bases remaining between them. The CDR3 spans 17 residues. CDR3 in amino acids: CASSEGRVTTSNQPQHF. The CDR3, as DNA: TGTGCCAGCAGTGAAGGCAGGGTTACTACTAGCAATCAGCCCCAGCATTTT.

This chain uses TRBV19 with TRBJ1-1, with TRBD1 matching over 10 bases. Trimming removed 3 bases from V and 7 bases from J; junction bases left unmatched: 5. Germline V gene data show CDR1 as LNHDA and CDR2 as SQIVND (reference sequence). The CDR3 extends over 14 amino acids. In DNA, the CDR3 is TGTGCCAGTAGTATTGACAGGGGGCGCGGTGAAGCTTTCTTT. Residues: CASSIDRGRGEAFF.